Below, 8 T cell receptor beta chains from the same sample are listed, as sequenced in a study of OX40 agonist ivuxolimab in advanced cancers. Assay used: immunoSEQ multiplex PCR; TCRdb lists only in-frame clones, some missing. The sample lists around 11,000 clones, over 80% occurring once. Sequenced material: CD4+ or CD8+ T cells sorted from blood, taken in a trial of the OX40 agonist ivuxolimab. The receptor source for this set is an adult with an advanced solid tumor such as melanoma, head and neck, liver or kidney cancer.

This clone was detected only a few times. The chain is built from TRBV27 and TRBJ1-5; 11 bases are shared with TRBD1. This CDR3 has 14 amino acids. CDR1 is MNHEY and CDR2 is SMNVEV in the germline V gene (reference sequence). Trimming at V came to 10 bases and at J to 9 bases, leaving 11 bases not matched to a gene. The CDR3 DNA sequence: TGTGCCACCGGGGACAGGGGGACCCCAGGGCCCCAGCATTTT. Its translation is CATGDRGTPGPQHF.

The V call is TRBV30, the J call TRBJ1-1; possibly TRBD1 for D (5 bases). The CDR3 sequence is 16 residues long. Germline values: CDR1 GTSNPN, CDR2 SVGIG (reference sequence). V lost 1 base and J lost 1, with 16 bases in between. CDR3 sequence (DNA): TGTGCCTGGAGTGGGGGGGTGGCAGGCCAGAACACTGAAGCTTTCTTT. Translation: CAWSGGVAGQNTEAFF.

The chain uses TRBV5-3 and TRBJ2-1; 12 positions match TRBD2. TRBV5-3 is given ORF status, its function remaining uncertain. The CDR3 consists of 15 residues. The junction had 1 base not matched to a gene; V was cut back by 0 bases and J by 6 bases. DNA for the CDR3: TGTGCCAGAAGCTTGGCTAGCGGGGGGGCCAATGAGCAGTTCTTC. This sequence encodes CARSLASGGANEQFF.

V usage is TRBV7-9 and J usage is TRBJ1-2, with D unresolved. The CDR3 is made up of 14 amino acids. From germline, CDR1 is SEHNR and CDR2 FQNEAQ (reference sequence). Trimming took 0 bases from V and 7 from J, leaving 12 bases between them. In nucleotides, the CDR3 is TGTGCCAGCAGCTTAGCGGGAAACCTGGGTGGCTACACCTTC. Its protein is CASSLAGNLGGYTF. The whole variable domain, remainder taken from reference TRBV7-9 and TRBJ1-2, is DTGVSQNPRHKITKRGQNVTFRCDPISEHNRLYWYRQTLGQGPEFLTYFQNEAQLEKSRLLSDRFSAERPKGSFSTLEIQRTEQGDSAMYLCASSLAGNLGGYTFGSGTRLTVV.

The genes are TRBV9 and TRBJ2-2, with 8 positions matching TRBD2. The CDR3 sequence is 16 residues long. With V trimmed by 0 bases and J by 4 bases, 5 bases remained unmatched. Per the germline V gene, CDR1 is SGDLS and CDR2 is YYNGEE. The CDR3 here is CASSVASGSGTGELFF. Here the CDR3 DNA reads TGTGCCAGCAGCGTAGCAAGCGGGAGTGGCACCGGGGAGCTGTTTTTT. Full variable domain (missing parts from reference TRBV9 and TRBJ2-2): DSGVTQTPKHLITATGQRVTLRCSPRSGDLSVYWYQQSLDQGLQFLIQYYNGEERAKGNILERFSAQQFPDLHSELNLSSLELGDSALYFCASSVASGSGTGELFFGEGSRLTVL.

This chain connects TRBV5-1 to TRBJ2-1; D perhaps matches TRBD2 (6 bases). V lost 7 bases and J lost 8, with 16 bases in between. Germline-derived CDR1 and CDR2 are SGHRS and YFSETQ. The CDR3 sequence is 13 residues long. The CDR3 sequence is CASWDSMLHEQFF. CDR3 DNA: TGCGCCAGCTGGGACTCTATGCTCCATGAGCAGTTCTTC.

The chain has TRBV6-5 and TRBJ2-2, with D possibly matching TRBD2 (5 bases). Trimming removed 6 bases from V and 6 bases from J, with 14 bases in between. This CDR3 has 14 residues. Germline values: CDR1 MNHEY, CDR2 SVGAGI. The CDR3 reads CASSAGGGAGELFF. In DNA, the CDR3 is TGTGCCAGCAGCGCGGGCGGTGGGGCCGGGGAGCTGTTTTTT.

This chain joins TRBV13 and TRBJ1-1, with TRBD1 identical over 7 bases. Per germline, CDR1 PRHDT and CDR2 FYEKMQ (reference sequence). The CDR3 runs 15 residues. Germline trimming cut 5 bases from V and 3 bases from J; bases unmatched to any gene: 9. CDR3 DNA: TGTGCCAGCAGCACTCGACAGGGAGGGGACACTGAAGCTTTCTTT. Its protein is CASSTRQGGDTEAFF.